The 24 T cell receptor beta chains below come from one sample, sequenced in a study of cytomegalovirus exposure and HLA in healthy donors (dated by TCRdb to 2016 to 2017). Receptor libraries were prepared by the immunoSEQ multiplex PCR assay. For the multiplex PCR, a mixture combining 60 forward primers for TCR Vbeta segments and 13 reverse primers for TCR Jbeta segments was used. TCRdb stores this immuneACCESS table with in-frame sequences only. Part of the clones is absent; in the studies checked, under half of the shortfall reflects unresolved V genes, and no reason is known for the rest. In all, the sample holds around 170,000 clones, and 81% of those were seen once. Approximately 3.8% of the sample comes from the top ten. The sample was PBMCs. These receptors originate from a man aged 45-65 years in good health and CMV-seronegative.

This rearrangement joins TRBV7-2 to TRBJ2-3, with D maybe TRBD1 (5 bases). The V gene's germline CDR1 is SGHTA and CDR2 FQGNSA. Trimming took off 7 bases at V and 1 base at J, with 24 bases between the two ends. The CDR3 loop spans 18 amino acids. CDR3 loop: CASNFPPGADLGTDTQYF. The CDR3 nucleotides read TGTGCCAGCAACTTCCCCCCTGGGGCGGACCTTGGCACAGATACGCAGTATTTT. The full variable domain, rest sourced from reference TRBV7-2 and TRBJ2-3, is GAGVSQSPSNKVTEKGKDVELRCDPISGHTALYWYRQSLGQGLEFLIYFQGNSAPDKSGLPSDRFSAERTGGSVSTLTIQRTQQEDSAVYLCASNFPPGADLGTDTQYFGPGTRLTVL.

V usage is TRBV11-2 and J usage is TRBJ1-1; possible D gene TRBD1, 5 bases. CDR1 and CDR2 from the germline V gene are SGHAT and FQNNGV. The V end was cut by 5 bases, the J end by 4 bases, with 14 bases between. The CDR3 has 14 amino acids. DNA for the CDR3: TGTGCCAGCAGCCGGGGAGGGGTAGGCACTGAAGCTTTCTTT. It specifies CASSRGGVGTEAFF.

This chain joins TRBV5-6 and TRBJ2-1, with 13 bases matching TRBD2. Germline V gene sequence: CDR1 SGHDT, CDR2 YYEEEE. V was clipped by 2 bases and J by 1 base; unmatched bases: 6. CDR3 length: 18 residues. The CDR3 nucleotides are TGTGCCAGCAGCTTCACTAGCGGGGGGGCCGGGTCCTACAATGAGCAGTTCTTC. This gives the protein CASSFTSGGAGSYNEQFF.

The CDR3 here is CASRPGQKEAEAFF. As DNA, the CDR3 is TGTGCCAGCAGGCCGGGACAAAAGGAGGCTGAAGCTTTCTTT. V gene TRBV6-5 combines with J gene TRBJ1-1; possible D gene TRBD1, 6 bases. Trimming took off 6 bases at V and 6 bases at J, with 17 bases between the two ends. Germline CDR1 and CDR2: MNHEY and SVGAGI. The CDR3 loop spans 14 amino acids.

The chain combines TRBV4-3 with TRBJ1-5; D is uncertain. Germline V gene data show CDR1 as LGHNA and CDR2 as YSLEER. This CDR3 contains 13 residues. The V and J ends lost 0 bases and 5 bases respectively, with 5 bases between them. The CDR3 sequence is CASSQERDQPQHF. CDR3 coding DNA: TGCGCCAGCAGCCAAGAGAGGGATCAGCCCCAGCATTTT.

This clone was seen a single time. V usage is TRBV19 and J usage is TRBJ2-1, with a tentative D call TRBD1 (6 bases). V gave up 5 bases and J gave up 4 bases, with 9 bases separating them. Germline lookup yields CDR1 LNHDA and CDR2 SQIVND (reference sequence). The CDR3 sequence is 13 residues long. CDR3 DNA: TGTGCCAGTAGTGGGACAAGTTACAATGAGCAGTTCTTC. Amino acid sequence: CASSGTSYNEQFF.

The rearrangement uses TRBV7-8 and TRBJ1-2, with TRBD1 matching 7 bases. The CDR3 loop spans 13 amino acids. Germline lookup yields CDR1 SGHVS and CDR2 FQNEAQ. Germline trimming cut 5 bases from V and 4 bases from J; bases unmatched to any gene: 4. CDR3 coding DNA: TGTGCCAGCAGCCTGGGACAGAGCTATGGCTACACCTTC. Amino acid sequence: CASSLGQSYGYTF.

The chain joins TRBV4-1 to TRBJ1-5, with 9 positions matching TRBD1. Per germline, CDR1 MGHRA and CDR2 YSYEKL. Trimming removed 1 base from V and 4 bases from J; junction bases left unmatched: 5. CDR3 length equals 16 residues. The CDR3 here is CASSQVGTGWNQPQHF. The CDR3 DNA follows: TGCGCCAGCAGCCAAGTTGGGACAGGGTGGAATCAGCCCCAGCATTTT.

The chain employs TRBV7-6 and TRBJ2-7; 10 positions agree with TRBD2. J was trimmed by 0 bases and V by 1 base; bases with no gene match: 3. Germline CDR1 and CDR2: SGHVS and FNYEAQ. The CDR3 length is 16 residues. The CDR3 bases are TGTGCCAGCAGCTTAGGGCTAGCGGGGGACTCCTACGAGCAGTACTTC. Translation gives CASSLGLAGDSYEQYF. The full variable domain, in which reference TRBV7-6 and TRBJ2-7 provide the parts outside the CDR3, is GAGVSQSPRYKVTKRGQDVALRCDPISGHVSLYWYRQALGQGPEFLTYFNYEAQQDKSGLPNDRFSAERPEGSISTLTIQRTEQRDSAMYRCASSLGLAGDSYEQYFGPGTRLTVT.

This clone was recorded only once. The DNA for the CDR3 is TGTGCCAGTAGTATAGGCCGACGTAGCAGTCATCAGCCCCAGCATTTT. Translated: CASSIGRRSSHQPQHF. This sequence joins TRBV19 and TRBJ1-5; D not resolved. This CDR3 has 16 residues. Germline V gives CDR1 LNHDA, CDR2 SQIVND (reference sequence). Trimming took off 1 base at V and 5 bases at J, with 15 bases between the two ends. The complete variable domain, with remaining parts taken from reference TRBV19 and TRBJ1-5, reads DGGITQSPKYLFRKEGQNVTLSCEQNLNHDAMYWYRQDPGQGLRLIYYSQIVNDFQKGDIAEGYSVSREKKESFPLTVTSAQKNPTAFYLCASSIGRRSSHQPQHFGDGTRLSIL.

This chain links TRBV4-3 with TRBJ1-2; D gene uncertain. CDR3 size: 15 residues. Looked up from germline, CDR1 is LGHNA and CDR2 is YSLEER. V lost 0 bases and J lost 5, with 13 bases in between. The CDR3 sequence is CASSQDSDSRYGYTF. CDR3 nucleotides: TGCGCCAGCAGCCAAGATTCGGATTCGAGGTATGGCTACACCTTC.

The chain is built from TRBV4-3 and TRBJ2-2, with unresolved D. CDR3 size: 14 residues. Germline V gives CDR1 LGHNA, CDR2 YSLEER. The germline V and J ends were trimmed by 6 bases and 2 bases, with 10 bases remaining between them. CDR3 residues: CASRYYINTGELFF. The CDR3 DNA is TGCGCCAGCAGATACTACATCAACACCGGGGAGCTGTTTTTT.

The J gene is TRBJ2-7, the V gene TRBV6-5, with D tentatively TRBD2 (7 bases). Germline CDR1 and CDR2: MNHEY and SVGAGI. V lost 6 bases and J lost 0, with 15 bases in between. The CDR3 totals 15 residues. CDR3 bases: TGTGCCAGCAGACCCGCGGGGGCTAACTCCTACGAGCAGTACTTC. Protein product: CASRPAGANSYEQYF.

The V and J genes are TRBV4-2 and TRBJ1-5; tentative D call: TRBD1 (6 bases). V was clipped by 3 bases and J by 4 bases, with 10 bases between them. The CDR3 runs 14 residues. CDR1 and CDR2 from the germline V gene are LGHNA and YNFKEQ. CDR3 residues: CASSHLQGNQPQHF. The CDR3 DNA reads as TGTGCCAGCAGCCACCTTCAGGGGAATCAGCCCCAGCATTTT.

V usage is TRBV5-1 and J usage is TRBJ2-1; 10 bases are shared with TRBD1. Trimming removed 3 bases from V and 0 bases from J; junction bases left unmatched: 6. The CDR3 extends over 17 amino acids. In germline, CDR1 is SGHRS, CDR2 YFSETQ. CDR3 amino acids: CASSWTGGMSSYNEQFF. The CDR3 bases are TGCGCCAGCAGCTGGACAGGGGGTATGAGCTCCTACAATGAGCAGTTCTTC. Combining the CDR3 with reference TRBV5-1 and TRBJ2-1 gives the whole variable domain KAGVTQTPRYLIKTRGQQVTLSCSPISGHRSVSWYQQTPGQGLQFLFEYFSETQRNKGNFPGRFSGRQFSNSRSEMNVSTLELGDSALYLCASSWTGGMSSYNEQFFGPGTRLTVL.

The chain has TRBV27 and TRBJ1-5, with D maybe TRBD1 (5 bases). The CDR3 sequence is 14 residues long. CDR1 and CDR2 from the germline V gene are MNHEY and SMNVEV (reference sequence). The V and J ends lost 11 bases and 0 bases respectively, with 14 bases between them. CDR3 coding DNA: TGTGCCTCCTCGGACACCTTTAGCAATCAGCCCCAGCATTTT. Amino acid sequence: CASSDTFSNQPQHF.

The J gene is TRBJ2-1, the V gene TRBV4-1, with D perhaps TRBD2 (5 bases). The CDR3 consists of 14 residues. The germline V gene has CDR1 MGHRA and CDR2 YSYEKL. Trimming took off 1 base at V and 3 bases at J, with 7 bases between the two ends. The CDR3: CASSQAGFYNEQFF. CDR3 in DNA: TGCGCCAGCAGCCAAGCGGGGTTCTACAATGAGCAGTTCTTC.

V usage is TRBV7-2 and J usage is TRBJ2-1; TRBD1 aligns across 10 bases. CDR1 is SGHTA, CDR2 FQGNSA, per germline. The CDR3 runs to 15 residues. Trimming removed 5 bases from V and 7 bases from J; junction bases left unmatched: 8. CDR3 sequence: CASSGQGGGLNEQFF. CDR3 nucleotides: TGTGCCAGCAGCGGACAGGGGGGGGGTTTGAATGAGCAGTTCTTC.

The chain carries TRBV4-3 and TRBJ2-7; perhaps TRBD2 as D (5 bases). V gave up 4 bases and J gave up 0 bases, with 13 bases separating them. The CDR3 is made up of 15 amino acids. CDR1 and CDR2 from the germline V gene are LGHNA and YSLEER. The CDR3 nucleotides read TGCGCCAGCAGCCGCGCTAGCCAGAGCTCCTACGAGCAGTACTTC. This sequence encodes CASSRASQSSYEQYF.

This chain uses TRBV5-1 with TRBJ1-1, with TRBD1 matching over 7 bases. Unmatched junction bases numbered 7, after V lost 1 base and J lost 4 bases. CDR1 and CDR2 from the germline V gene are SGHRS and YFSETQ. The CDR3 extends over 15 amino acids. The CDR3 nucleotides read TGCGCCAGCAGCTTGTCGACAGGGACATTCACTGAAGCTTTCTTT. It specifies CASSLSTGTFTEAFF.

The CDR3 DNA sequence: TGTGCCAGCAGTAAGGGGGGGGCCCAAGATACGCAGTATTTT. Translated, it gives CASSKGGAQDTQYF. This chain connects TRBV2 to TRBJ2-3, with D maybe TRBD2 (7 bases). The CDR3 covers 14 residues. V shed 5 bases and J shed 5 bases, with 14 bases lying between them. The germline gives CDR1 SNHLY, CDR2 FYNNEI.

V gene TRBV9 combines with J gene TRBJ2-1; possibly TRBD1 for D (6 bases). CDR3 length equals 15 residues. Germline CDR1 SGDLS, CDR2 YYNGEE. The germline V and J ends were trimmed by 3 bases and 3 bases, with 13 bases remaining between them. CDR3 loop: CASSEPGHRYNEQFF. CDR3 sequence (DNA): TGTGCCAGCAGCGAGCCGGGACACCGCTACAATGAGCAGTTCTTC.

The chain employs TRBV7-2 and TRBJ2-5, with D unresolved. This CDR3 spans 13 amino acids. V lost 1 base and J 4 bases, leaving 7 bases between the germline ends. Germline V gene sequence: CDR1 SGHTA, CDR2 FQGNSA. The CDR3 reads CASSLGVGETQYF. CDR3 nucleotide sequence: TGTGCCAGCAGCTTAGGAGTTGGAGAGACCCAGTACTTC.

The chain has TRBV4-3 and TRBJ2-1; tentative D call: TRBD1 (5 bases). CDR1 is LGHNA, CDR2 YSLEER, per germline. Trimming removed 0 bases at V and 3 bases at J, with 12 bases between. The CDR3 covers 16 residues. CDR3 DNA sequence: TGCGCCAGCAGCCAAGATGACCCAGGGAACTACAATGAGCAGTTCTTC. It specifies CASSQDDPGNYNEQFF.